This T cell receptor beta chain originates from a study of T and B cells in COVID-19 patients. TRB rearrangements were amplified by multiplex PCR with BIOMED2 TRB-A/B primers. TCRdb ran MiXCR on the multiplex PCR reads and lists one entry per CDR3 protein. The sample has 7,000 to 8,500 distinct CDR3 sequences, roughly 25% seen once. Each TRB amplification used about 230-550 ng of genomic DNA from blood. CDR3 length: 13 residues. Germline V gene lookup returns CDR1 SGHDN and CDR2 FVKESK. Trimming stripped 1 base from V and 5 bases from J, with 8 bases between. This TCR was sampled from a human donor who had recovered from COVID-19. The chain uses TRBV14 and TRBJ1-1; D ambiguous. What was sequenced was blood. As DNA, the CDR3 is TGTGCCAGCAGCCAAGGAGTGATTACTGAAGCTTTCTTT. This translates into CASSQGVITEAFF.